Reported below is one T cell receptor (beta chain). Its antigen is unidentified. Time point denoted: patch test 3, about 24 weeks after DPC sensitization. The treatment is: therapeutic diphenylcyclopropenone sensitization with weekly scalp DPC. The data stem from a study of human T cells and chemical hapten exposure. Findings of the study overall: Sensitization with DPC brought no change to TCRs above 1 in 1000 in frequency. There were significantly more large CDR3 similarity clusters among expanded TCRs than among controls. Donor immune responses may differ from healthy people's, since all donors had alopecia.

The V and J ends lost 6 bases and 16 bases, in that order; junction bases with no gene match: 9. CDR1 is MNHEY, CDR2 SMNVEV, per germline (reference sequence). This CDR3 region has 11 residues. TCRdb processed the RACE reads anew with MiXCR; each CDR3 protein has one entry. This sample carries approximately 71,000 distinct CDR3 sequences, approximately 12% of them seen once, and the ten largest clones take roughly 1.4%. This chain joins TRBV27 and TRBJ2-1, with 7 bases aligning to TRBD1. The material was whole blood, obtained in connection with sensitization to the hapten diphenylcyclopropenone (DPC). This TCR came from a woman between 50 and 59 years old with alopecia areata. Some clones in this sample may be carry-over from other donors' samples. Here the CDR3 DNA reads TGTGCCAGCAGGTATTACAGGGGCCACTTCTTC. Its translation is CASRYYRGHFF.